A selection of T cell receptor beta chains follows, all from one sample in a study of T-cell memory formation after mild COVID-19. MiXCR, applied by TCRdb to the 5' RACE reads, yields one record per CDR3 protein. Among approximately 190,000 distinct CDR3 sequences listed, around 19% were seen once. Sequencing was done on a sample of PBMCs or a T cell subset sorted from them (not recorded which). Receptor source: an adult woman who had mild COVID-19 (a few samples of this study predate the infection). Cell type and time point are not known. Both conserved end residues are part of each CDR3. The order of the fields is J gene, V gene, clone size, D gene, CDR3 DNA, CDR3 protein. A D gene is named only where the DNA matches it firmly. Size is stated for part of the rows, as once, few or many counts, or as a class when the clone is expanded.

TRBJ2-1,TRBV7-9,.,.,TGTGCCAGCAGCTCCCAATATCAGAAGACAGGCTACAATGAGCAGTTCTTC,CASSSQYQKTGYNEQFF
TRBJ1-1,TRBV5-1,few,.,TGCGCCAGCACCTCGGGGGGAGTCACTGAAGCTTTCTTT,CASTSGGVTEAFF
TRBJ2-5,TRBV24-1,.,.,TGTGCCACCAGTGTGGCGGGTGTTCGGACCCAGTACTTC,CATSVAGVRTQYF
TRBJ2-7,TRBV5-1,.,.,TGCGCCAGCAGCTTAAGGGTGACGAGCTACGAGCAGTACTTC,CASSLRVTSYEQYF
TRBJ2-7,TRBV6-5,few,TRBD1,TGTGCCAGCAGTTTCGACAGGGGGCCTGGCTACGAGCAGTACTTC,CASSFDRGPGYEQYF
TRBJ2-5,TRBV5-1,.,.,TGCGCCAGCAGCTCAGGTCAAGAGACCCAGTACTTC,CASSSGQETQYF
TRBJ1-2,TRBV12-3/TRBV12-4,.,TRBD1,TGTGCCAGCAGTTTAGGAGGGTTGGGGACAGCCTATGGCTACACCTTC,CASSLGGLGTAYGYTF
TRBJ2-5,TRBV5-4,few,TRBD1,TGTGCCAGCAGCCCCGGGACAGGGATCGTTGAGACCCAGTACTTC,CASSPGTGIVETQYF
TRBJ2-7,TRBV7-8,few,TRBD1,TGTGCCAGCAGCTCGACAGGGGTCCTCTCCTACGAGCAGTACTTC,CASSSTGVLSYEQYF
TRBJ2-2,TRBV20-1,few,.,TGCAGTGCTAGCCGGGCCCTGGGCCCCGGGGAGCTGTTTTTT,CSASRALGPGELFF
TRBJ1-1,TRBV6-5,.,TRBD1,TGTGCCAGAAGTCCAGGGGACAGGGTGGAAGGCACTGAAGCTTTCTTT,CARSPGDRVEGTEAFF
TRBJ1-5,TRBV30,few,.,TGTGCCTGGAGTGTGGGGGCGCGGGTTCAGCCCCAGCATTTT,CAWSVGARVQPQHF
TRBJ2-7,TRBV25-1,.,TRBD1,TGTGCCAGCAGTGAATTAGGACAGGAGGACTACGAGCAGTACTTC,CASSELGQEDYEQYF
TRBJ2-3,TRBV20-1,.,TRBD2,TGCAGGCCCCGGGGGCTAGCGGGGGATCATACGCAGTATTTT,CRPRGLAGDHTQYF
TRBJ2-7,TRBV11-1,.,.,TGTGCCAGCAGCTTAGATAGCCTGACTCCCTACGAGCAGTACTTC,CASSLDSLTPYEQYF
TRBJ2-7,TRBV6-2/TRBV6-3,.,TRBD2,TGTGCCAGCAGTTTCCGGGAGGGCCAATCCTACGAGCAGTACTTC,CASSFREGQSYEQYF
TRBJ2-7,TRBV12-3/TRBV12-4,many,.,TGTGCCAGCAGCTCCGGCCCATACGAGCAGTACTTC,CASSSGPYEQYF
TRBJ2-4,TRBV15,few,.,TGTGCCACCAGCGTTGACCCGGGACAACAAAACATTCAGTACTTC,CATSVDPGQQNIQYF
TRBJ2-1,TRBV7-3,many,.,TGTGCCAGCAGTTTAGGATCCTACAATGAGCAGTTCTTC,CASSLGSYNEQFF
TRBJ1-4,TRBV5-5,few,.,TGTGCCAGCAGCCTCGGACAGCCCGCAACTAATGAAAAACTGTTTTTT,CASSLGQPATNEKLFF
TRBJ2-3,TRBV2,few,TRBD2,TGTGCCAGCAGGGACCGGGAGGTCACAGATACGCAGTATTTT,CASRDREVTDTQYF
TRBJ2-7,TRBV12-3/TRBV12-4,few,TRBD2,TGTGCCAGCAGTGACGGACTAGCGGATAACGAGCAGTACTTC,CASSDGLADNEQYF
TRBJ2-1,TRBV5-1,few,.,TGCGCCAGCAGCTGGGCACAGGAGGGAAATGAGCAGTTCTTC,CASSWAQEGNEQFF
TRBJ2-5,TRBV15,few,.,TGTGCCACCAGCAGAGGGGACTCAAAAGAGACCCAGTACTTC,CATSRGDSKETQYF
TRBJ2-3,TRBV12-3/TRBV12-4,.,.,TGTGCCAGCAGTCCCCGTCCGGGGAGCACAGATACGCAGTATTTT,CASSPRPGSTDTQYF
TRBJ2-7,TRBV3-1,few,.,TGTGCCAGCAGCCAAGGGCAGGTCCGCTACGAGCAGTACTTC,CASSQGQVRYEQYF
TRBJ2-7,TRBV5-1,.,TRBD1,TGCGCCAGCAGATCTCCGGGACAGGGGCCCTACGAGCAGTACTTC,CASRSPGQGPYEQYF
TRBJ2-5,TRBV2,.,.,TGTGCCAGCAGCCCTAGACGGTTCCAAGAGACCCAGTACTTC,CASSPRRFQETQYF
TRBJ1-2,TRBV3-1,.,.,TGTGCCAGCAGCCAAGATGGTGGGATGAAGGGCTACACCTTC,CASSQDGGMKGYTF
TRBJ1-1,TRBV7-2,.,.,TGTGCCAGCGGGCGGTTGGGGGCTTTCTTT,CASGRLGAFF
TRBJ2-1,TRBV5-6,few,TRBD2,TGTGCCAGCAGCTCCAGACTAGCCCGGGACAATGAGCAGTTCTTC,CASSSRLARDNEQFF
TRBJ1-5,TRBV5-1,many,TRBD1,TGCGCCAGCAGCACAGGGGGGCCCCAGCATTTT,CASSTGGPQHF
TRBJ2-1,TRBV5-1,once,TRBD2,TGCGCCAGCCGGGAACCACAATTAGCGGGGGCCTTTAGGAATGAGCAGTTCTTC,CASREPQLAGAFRNEQFF
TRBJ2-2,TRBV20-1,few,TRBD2,TGCAGTGCCAGACCTAGCGGGAGGCCCTGGGACACCGGGGAGCTGTTTTTT,CSARPSGRPWDTGELFF
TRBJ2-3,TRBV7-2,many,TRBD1,TGTGCCAGCAATTCCGGGACAGGGGTGTTCACAGATACGCAGTATTTT,CASNSGTGVFTDTQYF
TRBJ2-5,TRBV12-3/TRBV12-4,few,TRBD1,TGTGCCAGCGCCGGGACAGGTCAAGAGACCCAGTACTTC,CASAGTGQETQYF
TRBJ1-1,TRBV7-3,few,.,TGTGCCAGCAGCCTCTCAGCGGAGGCTGAAGCTTTCTTT,CASSLSAEAEAFF
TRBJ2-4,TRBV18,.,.,TGTGCCAGCTCACCAGGGGGGAAAAACATTCAGTACTTC,CASSPGGKNIQYF
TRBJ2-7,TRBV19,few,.,TGTGCCAGTAGTATCTCCTGGAACTCCTACGAGCAGTACTTC,CASSISWNSYEQYF
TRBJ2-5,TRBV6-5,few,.,TGTGCCAGCAGTTCGCGGAGGGCGCAAGAGACCCAGTACTTC,CASSSRRAQETQYF
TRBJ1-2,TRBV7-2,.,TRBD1,TGTGCCAGCAGCCGGGGACAGGGTTATGGCTACACCTTC,CASSRGQGYGYTF
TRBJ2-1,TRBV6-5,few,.,TGTGCCAGCAGTTACTCAGGGGGACGGGCGCACAATGAGCAGTTCTTC,CASSYSGGRAHNEQFF
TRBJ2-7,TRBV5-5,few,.,TGTGCCAGCAGCTCCCCCTGGGGGGGCGACGAGCAGTACTTC,CASSSPWGGDEQYF
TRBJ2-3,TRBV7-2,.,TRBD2,TGTGCCAGCAGCTCTGGACTAGCGGGGTACCCAGATACGCAGTATTTT,CASSSGLAGYPDTQYF
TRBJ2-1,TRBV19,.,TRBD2,TGTGCCAGTAGTATTGGGGGAACTAGCGGGAGTTCAGGAGGGACCTACAATGAGCAGTTCTTC,CASSIGGTSGSSGGTYNEQFF
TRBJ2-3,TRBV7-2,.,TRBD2,TGTGCCAGCAGCTACAACCCCAAACGGACTAGCGGGAGGTGGGATACGCAGTATTTT,CASSYNPKRTSGRWDTQYF